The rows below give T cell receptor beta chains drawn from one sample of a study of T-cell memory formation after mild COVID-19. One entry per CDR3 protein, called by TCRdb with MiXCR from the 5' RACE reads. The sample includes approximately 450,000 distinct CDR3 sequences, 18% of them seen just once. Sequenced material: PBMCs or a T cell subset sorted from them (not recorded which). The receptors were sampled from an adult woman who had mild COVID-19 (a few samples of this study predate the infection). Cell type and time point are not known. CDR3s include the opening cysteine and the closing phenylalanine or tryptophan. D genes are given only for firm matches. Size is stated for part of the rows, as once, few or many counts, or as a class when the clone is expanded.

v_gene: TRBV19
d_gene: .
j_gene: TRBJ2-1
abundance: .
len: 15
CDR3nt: TGTGCCAGTAGTATAGCTTCTGGGGGATACAATGAGCAGTTCTTC
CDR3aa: CASSIASGGYNEQFF

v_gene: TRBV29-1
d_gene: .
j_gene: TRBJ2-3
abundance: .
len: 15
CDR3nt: TGCAGCGTTGAGGCGCGGGCGGAGACCACAGATACGCAGTATTTT
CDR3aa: CSVEARAETTDTQYF

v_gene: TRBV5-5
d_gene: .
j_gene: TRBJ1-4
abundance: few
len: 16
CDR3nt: TGTGCCAGCAGCCGGACGGGGCTTGCAACTAATGAAAAACTGTTTTTT
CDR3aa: CASSRTGLATNEKLFF

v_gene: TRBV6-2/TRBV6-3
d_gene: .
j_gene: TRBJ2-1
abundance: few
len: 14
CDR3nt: TGTGCCAGCAGTCCCGTCCGCGTCATGAATGAGCAGTTCTTC
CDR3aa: CASSPVRVMNEQFF

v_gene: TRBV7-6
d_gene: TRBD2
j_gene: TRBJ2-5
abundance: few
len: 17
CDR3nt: TGTGCCAGCAGGGCCGGGACTAGCGGGAGAATAGGAGAGACCCAGTACTTC
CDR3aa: CASRAGTSGRIGETQYF

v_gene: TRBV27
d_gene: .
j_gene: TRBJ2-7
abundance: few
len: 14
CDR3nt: TGTGCCAGCAGTTTATCGGGAGGATACTACGAGCAGTACTTC
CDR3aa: CASSLSGGYYEQYF

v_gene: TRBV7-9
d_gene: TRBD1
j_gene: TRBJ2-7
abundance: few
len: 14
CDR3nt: TGTGCCAGCAGCACCCTGACAGGGACCTACGAGCAGTACTTC
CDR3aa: CASSTLTGTYEQYF

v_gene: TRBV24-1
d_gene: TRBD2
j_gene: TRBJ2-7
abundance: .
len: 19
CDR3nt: TGTGCCACCAGTGAATCCTCTAGTGGGATAGCGGGTATCTCCTACGAGCAGTACTTC
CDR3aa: CATSESSSGIAGISYEQYF

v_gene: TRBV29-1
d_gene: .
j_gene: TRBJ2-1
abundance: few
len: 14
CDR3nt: TGCAGCGTTGAAGCCCGGGACACGTACAATGAGCAGTTCTTC
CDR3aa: CSVEARDTYNEQFF

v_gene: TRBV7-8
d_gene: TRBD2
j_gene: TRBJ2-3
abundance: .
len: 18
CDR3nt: TGTGCCAGCAGCCCCGGAAAGTTAGCGGGAGGGTTCACAGATACGCAGTATTTT
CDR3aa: CASSPGKLAGGFTDTQYF

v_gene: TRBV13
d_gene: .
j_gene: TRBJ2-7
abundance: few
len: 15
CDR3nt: TGTGCCAGCAGCTTAAGAGGTAGCCCCACCTACGAGCAGTACTTC
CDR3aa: CASSLRGSPTYEQYF

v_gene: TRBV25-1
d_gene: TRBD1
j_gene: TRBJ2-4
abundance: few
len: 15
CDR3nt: TGTGCCAGCAGTCCGGGACAGCTAGCCAAAAACATTCAGTACTTC
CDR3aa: CASSPGQLAKNIQYF

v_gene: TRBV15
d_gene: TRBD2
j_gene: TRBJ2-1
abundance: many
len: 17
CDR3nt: TGTGCCACCAGCAGTGGGGGATGGGCTAGCGGGCCATGGGAGCAGTTCTTC
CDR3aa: CATSSGGWASGPWEQFF

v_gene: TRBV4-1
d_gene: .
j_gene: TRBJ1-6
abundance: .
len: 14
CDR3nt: TGCGCCAGCAGCCTCGGACAGAGTAATTCACCCCTCCACTTT
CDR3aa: CASSLGQSNSPLHF

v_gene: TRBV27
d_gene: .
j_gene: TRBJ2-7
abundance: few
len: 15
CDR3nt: TGTGCCAGCAGTTTTCCCAACGCCCTAGACCACGAGCAGTACTTC
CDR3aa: CASSFPNALDHEQYF

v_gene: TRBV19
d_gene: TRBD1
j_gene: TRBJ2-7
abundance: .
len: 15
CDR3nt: TGTGCCAGTAGCCCTCGCGGGACAGGGGGCGACGAGCAGTACTTC
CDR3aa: CASSPRGTGGDEQYF

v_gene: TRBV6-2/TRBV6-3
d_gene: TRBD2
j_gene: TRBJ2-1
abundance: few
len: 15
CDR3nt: TGTGCCAGCAGTTACTGGCCTAGCGGGAGCGATGAGCAGTTCTTC
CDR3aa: CASSYWPSGSDEQFF

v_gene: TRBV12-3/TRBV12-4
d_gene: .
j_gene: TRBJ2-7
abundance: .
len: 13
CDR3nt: TGTGCCAGCTCCCGGACGGTCCCCTACGAGCAGTACTTC
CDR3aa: CASSRTVPYEQYF

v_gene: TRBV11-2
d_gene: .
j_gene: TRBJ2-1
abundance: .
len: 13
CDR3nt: TGTGCCAGCGCAAGGGCCGCCCCCCCAAAGCAGTTCTTC
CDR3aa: CASARAAPPKQFF

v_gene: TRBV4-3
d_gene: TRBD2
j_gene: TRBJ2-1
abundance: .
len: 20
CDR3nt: TGCGCCAGCAGCCAAGAACAACTTCCCGGACTAGCGGGAGGGCTCAATGAGCAGTTCTTC
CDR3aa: CASSQEQLPGLAGGLNEQFF

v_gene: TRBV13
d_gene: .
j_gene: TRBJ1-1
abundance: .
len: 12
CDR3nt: TGTGCCAGCAGCACCAGGGGTTTACGAGCTTTCTTT
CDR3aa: CASSTRGLRAFF

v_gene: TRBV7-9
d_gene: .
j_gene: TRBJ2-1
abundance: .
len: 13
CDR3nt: TGTGCCAGCAGCTTAGGGCCTGCCAATGAGCAGTTCTTC
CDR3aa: CASSLGPANEQFF

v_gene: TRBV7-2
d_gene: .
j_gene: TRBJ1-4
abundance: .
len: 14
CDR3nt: TGTGCCAGCAGCTTTTCCCTCTTCAGGGAAAAACTGTTTTTT
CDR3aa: CASSFSLFREKLFF

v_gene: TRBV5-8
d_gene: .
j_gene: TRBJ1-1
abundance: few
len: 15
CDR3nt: TGTGCCAGCAGCCTTGGGGGGGGTAAGAACACTGAAGCTTTCTTT
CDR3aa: CASSLGGGKNTEAFF

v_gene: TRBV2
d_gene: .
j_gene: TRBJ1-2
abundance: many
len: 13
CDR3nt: TGTGCCAGCACCAGACAACCGAGCATTGGCTACACCTTC
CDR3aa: CASTRQPSIGYTF

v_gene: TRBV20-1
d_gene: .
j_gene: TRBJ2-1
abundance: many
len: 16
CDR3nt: TGCAGTGCCTTAAAGGTGTTGAGTGAGCGGGACAATGAGCAGTTCTTC
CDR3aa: CSALKVLSERDNEQFF

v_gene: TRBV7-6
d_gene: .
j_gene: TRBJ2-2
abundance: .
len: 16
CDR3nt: TGTGCCAGCAGCTTAATGCAGGGGTTGAACACCGGGGAGCTGTTTTTT
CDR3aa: CASSLMQGLNTGELFF

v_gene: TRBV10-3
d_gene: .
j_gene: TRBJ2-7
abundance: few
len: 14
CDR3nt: TGTGCCATCAGTGAGGGGACTGCGCCCCACGAGCAGTACTTC
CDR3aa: CAISEGTAPHEQYF

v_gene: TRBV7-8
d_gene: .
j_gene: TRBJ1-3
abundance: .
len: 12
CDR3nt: TGTGCCAGCATGAGCTCTGGAAACACCATATATTTT
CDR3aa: CASMSSGNTIYF

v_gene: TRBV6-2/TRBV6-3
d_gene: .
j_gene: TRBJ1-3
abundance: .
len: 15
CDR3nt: TGTGCCAGCAGCCGGACTGCCTACTCTGGAAACACCATATATTTT
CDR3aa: CASSRTAYSGNTIYF

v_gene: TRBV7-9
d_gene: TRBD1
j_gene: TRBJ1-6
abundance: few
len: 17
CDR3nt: TGTGCCAGCAGCTCAGACAGGGGGAGCTCCTATAATTCACCCCTCCACTTT
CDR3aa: CASSSDRGSSYNSPLHF

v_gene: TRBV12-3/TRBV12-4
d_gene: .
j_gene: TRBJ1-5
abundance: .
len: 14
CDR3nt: TGTGCCAGCAGTCCCGGGGGCAGCAATCAGCCCCAGCATTTT
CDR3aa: CASSPGGSNQPQHF

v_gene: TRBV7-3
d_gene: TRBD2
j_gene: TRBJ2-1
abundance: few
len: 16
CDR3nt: TGTGCCAGCAGCCCCGTAGCGGGAGGGGCGCAGAATGAGCAGTTCTTC
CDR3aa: CASSPVAGGAQNEQFF

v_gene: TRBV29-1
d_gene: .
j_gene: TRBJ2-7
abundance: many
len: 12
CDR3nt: TGCAGCGTTTATAAGGGAGCCCACGAGCAGTACTTC
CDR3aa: CSVYKGAHEQYF

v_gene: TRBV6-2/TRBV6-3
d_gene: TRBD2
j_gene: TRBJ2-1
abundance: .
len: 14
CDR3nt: TGTGCCAGCGCCGGGAGGGCCAGGTACAATGAGCAGTTCTTC
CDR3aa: CASAGRARYNEQFF

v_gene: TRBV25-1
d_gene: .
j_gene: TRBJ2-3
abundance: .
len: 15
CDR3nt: TGTGCCAGCAGTGAAACGGGAAGGGGAACAGATACGCAGTATTTT
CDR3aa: CASSETGRGTDTQYF

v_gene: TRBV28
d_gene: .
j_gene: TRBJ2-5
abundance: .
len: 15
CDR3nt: TGTGCCAGCAGTTTAGGGCAGGGGAGCAGAGAGACCCAGTACTTC
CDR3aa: CASSLGQGSRETQYF

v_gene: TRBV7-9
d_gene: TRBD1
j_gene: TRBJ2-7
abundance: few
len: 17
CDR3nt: TGTGCCAGCAGCTTAGGATACGGGACAGGGGAAATCTACGAGCAGTACTTC
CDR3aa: CASSLGYGTGEIYEQYF

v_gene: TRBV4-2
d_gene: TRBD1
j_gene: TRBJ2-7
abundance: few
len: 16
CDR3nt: TGTGCCAGCAGCCACCTACAGGGGGCGACCTCCTACGAGCAGTACTTC
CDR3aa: CASSHLQGATSYEQYF

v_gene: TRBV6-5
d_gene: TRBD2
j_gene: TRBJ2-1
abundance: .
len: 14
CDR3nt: TGTGCCAGCAGTTGGACTAGCGGGAGGGATGAGCAGTTCTTC
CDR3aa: CASSWTSGRDEQFF

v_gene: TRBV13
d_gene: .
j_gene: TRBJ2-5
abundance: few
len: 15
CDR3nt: TGTGCCGGCAGCCCATACAGGGACCAACAAGAGACCCAGTACTTC
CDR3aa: CAGSPYRDQQETQYF

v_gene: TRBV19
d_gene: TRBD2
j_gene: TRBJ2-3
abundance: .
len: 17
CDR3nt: TGTGCCAGTAGTATGCTTGCGGGAGGGCCCTCCCCAGATACGCAGTATTTT
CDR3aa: CASSMLAGGPSPDTQYF

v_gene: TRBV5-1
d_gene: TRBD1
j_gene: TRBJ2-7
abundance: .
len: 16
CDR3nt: TGCGCCAGCAGCACACACCGGGACAGGGGGGCCTACGAGCAGTACTTC
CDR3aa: CASSTHRDRGAYEQYF

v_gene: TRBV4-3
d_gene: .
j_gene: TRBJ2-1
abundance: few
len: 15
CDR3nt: TGCGCCAGCAGCCAAGGTGGAGGGGTATACAATGAGCAGTTCTTC
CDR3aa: CASSQGGGVYNEQFF

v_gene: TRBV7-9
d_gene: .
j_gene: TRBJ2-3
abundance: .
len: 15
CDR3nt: TGTGCCAGCAGCGCCCAGGGGGGTGTTACAGATACGCAGTATTTT
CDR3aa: CASSAQGGVTDTQYF

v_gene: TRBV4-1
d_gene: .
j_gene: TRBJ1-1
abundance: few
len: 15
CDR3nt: TGCGCCAGCAGACAGATGGGAAGACGGAGGACTGAAGCTTTCTTT
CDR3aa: CASRQMGRRRTEAFF

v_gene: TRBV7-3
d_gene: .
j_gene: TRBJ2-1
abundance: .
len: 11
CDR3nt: TGTGCCAGCAGTAAAGACAATGAGCAGTTCTTC
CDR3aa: CASSKDNEQFF

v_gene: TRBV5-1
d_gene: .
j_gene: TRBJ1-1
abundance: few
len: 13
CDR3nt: TGCGCCAGCAGCTTGGACCCCGACACTGAAGCTTTCTTT
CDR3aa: CASSLDPDTEAFF

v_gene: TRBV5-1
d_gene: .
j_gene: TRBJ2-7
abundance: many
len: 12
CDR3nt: TGCGCCAGCAGCTTCGACAGCTACGAGCAGTACTTC
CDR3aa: CASSFDSYEQYF